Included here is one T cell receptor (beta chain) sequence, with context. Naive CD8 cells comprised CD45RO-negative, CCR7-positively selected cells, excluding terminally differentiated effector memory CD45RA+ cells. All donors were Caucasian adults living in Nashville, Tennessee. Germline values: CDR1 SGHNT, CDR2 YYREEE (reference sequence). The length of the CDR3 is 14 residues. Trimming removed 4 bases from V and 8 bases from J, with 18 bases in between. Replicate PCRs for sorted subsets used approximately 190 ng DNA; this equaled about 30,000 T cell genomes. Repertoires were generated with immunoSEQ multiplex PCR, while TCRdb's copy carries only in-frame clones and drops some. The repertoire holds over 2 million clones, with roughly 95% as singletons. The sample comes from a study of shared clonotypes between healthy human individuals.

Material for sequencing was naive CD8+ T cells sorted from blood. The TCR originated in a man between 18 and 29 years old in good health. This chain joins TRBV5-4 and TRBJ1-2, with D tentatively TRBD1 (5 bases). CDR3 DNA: TGTGCCAGCAGCCTATCCGGGACTCCTTGGGGCTACACCTTC. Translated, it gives CASSLSGTPWGYTF.